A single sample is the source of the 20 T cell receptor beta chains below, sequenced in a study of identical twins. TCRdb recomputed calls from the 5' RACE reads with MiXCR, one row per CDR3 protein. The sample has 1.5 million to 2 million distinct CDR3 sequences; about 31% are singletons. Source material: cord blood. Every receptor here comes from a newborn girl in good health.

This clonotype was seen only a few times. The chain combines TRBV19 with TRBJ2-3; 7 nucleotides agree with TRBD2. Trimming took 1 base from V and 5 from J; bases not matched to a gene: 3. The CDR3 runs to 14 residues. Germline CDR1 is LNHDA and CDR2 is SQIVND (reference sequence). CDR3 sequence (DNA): TGTGCCAGTAGTATAGGACTAGCAGGAGATACGCAGTATTTT. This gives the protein CASSIGLAGDTQYF.

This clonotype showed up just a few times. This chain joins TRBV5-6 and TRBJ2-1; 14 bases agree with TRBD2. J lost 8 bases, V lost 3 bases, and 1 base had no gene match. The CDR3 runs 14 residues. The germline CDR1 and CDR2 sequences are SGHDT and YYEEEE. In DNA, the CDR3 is TGTGCCAGCAGCTGGGGACTAGCGGGAGATGAGCAGTTCTTC. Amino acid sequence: CASSWGLAGDEQFF.

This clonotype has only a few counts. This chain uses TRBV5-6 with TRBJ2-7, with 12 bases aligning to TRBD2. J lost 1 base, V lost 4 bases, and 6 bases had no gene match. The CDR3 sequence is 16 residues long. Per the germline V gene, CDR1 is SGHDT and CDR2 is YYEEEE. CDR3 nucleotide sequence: TGTGCCAGCAGCCTTACGACTAGCGGGGGTTCCTACGAGCAGTACTTC. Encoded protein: CASSLTTSGGSYEQYF.

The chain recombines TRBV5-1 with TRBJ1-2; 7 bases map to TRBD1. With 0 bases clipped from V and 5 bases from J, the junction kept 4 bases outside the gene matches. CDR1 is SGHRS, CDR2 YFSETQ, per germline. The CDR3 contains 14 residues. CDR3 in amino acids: CASSLAGGQYGYTF. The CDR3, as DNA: TGCGCCAGCAGCTTGGCAGGGGGTCAATATGGCTACACCTTC.

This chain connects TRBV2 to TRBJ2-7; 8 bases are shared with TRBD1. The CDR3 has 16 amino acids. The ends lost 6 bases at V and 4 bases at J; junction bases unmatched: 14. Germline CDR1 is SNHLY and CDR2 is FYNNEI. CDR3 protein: CASSRRLTGVLYEQYF. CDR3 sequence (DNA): TGTGCCAGCAGCAGACGCTTGACAGGGGTTCTATACGAGCAGTACTTC.

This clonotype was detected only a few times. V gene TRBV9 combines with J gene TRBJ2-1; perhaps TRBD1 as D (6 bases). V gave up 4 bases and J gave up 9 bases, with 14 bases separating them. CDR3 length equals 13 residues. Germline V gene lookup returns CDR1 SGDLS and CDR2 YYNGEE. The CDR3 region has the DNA TGTGCCAGCAGCCCCACAGGGTATAGTGAGCAGTTCTTC. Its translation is CASSPTGYSEQFF.

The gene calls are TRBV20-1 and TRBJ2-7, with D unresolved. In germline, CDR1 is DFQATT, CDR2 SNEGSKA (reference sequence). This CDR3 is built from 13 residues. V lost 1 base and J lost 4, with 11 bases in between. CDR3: CSARGETGYEQYF. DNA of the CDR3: TGCAGTGCTAGAGGGGAAACCGGTTACGAGCAGTACTTC.

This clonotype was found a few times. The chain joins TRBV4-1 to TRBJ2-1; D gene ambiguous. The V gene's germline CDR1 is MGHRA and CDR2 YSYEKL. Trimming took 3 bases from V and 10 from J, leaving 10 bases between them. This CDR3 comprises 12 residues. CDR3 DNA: TGCGCCAGCAGCCACCCTGAAGGCGAGCAGTTCTTC. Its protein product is CASSHPEGEQFF.

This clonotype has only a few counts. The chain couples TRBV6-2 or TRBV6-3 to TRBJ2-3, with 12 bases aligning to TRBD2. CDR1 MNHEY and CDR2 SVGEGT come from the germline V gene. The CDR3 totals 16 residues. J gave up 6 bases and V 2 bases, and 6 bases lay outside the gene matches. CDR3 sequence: CASSYHLAGGMDTQYF. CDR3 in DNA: TGTGCCAGCAGTTACCATCTAGCGGGAGGGATGGATACGCAGTATTTT.

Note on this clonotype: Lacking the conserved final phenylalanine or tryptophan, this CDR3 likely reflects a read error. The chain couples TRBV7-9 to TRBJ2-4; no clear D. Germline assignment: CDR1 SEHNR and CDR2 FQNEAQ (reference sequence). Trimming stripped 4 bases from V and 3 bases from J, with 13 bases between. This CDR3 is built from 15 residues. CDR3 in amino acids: CASSSDGGDKNIQYL. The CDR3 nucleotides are TGTGCCAGCAGCTCGGACGGTGGCGACAAAAACATTCAGTACCTC.

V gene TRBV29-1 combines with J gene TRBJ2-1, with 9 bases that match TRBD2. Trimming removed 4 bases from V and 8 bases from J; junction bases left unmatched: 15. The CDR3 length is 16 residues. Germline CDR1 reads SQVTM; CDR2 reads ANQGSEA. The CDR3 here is CSVGSNRVAGVDEQFF. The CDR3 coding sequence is TGCAGCGTTGGGTCGAATCGGGTAGCGGGAGTCGATGAGCAGTTCTTC.

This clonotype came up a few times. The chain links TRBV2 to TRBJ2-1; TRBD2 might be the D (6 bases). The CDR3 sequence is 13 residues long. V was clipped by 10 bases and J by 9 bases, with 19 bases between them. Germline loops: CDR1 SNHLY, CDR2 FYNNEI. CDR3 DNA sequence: TGTGCCACCCAGCGGACTACAAAAAGTGAGCAGTTCTTC. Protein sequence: CATQRTTKSEQFF.

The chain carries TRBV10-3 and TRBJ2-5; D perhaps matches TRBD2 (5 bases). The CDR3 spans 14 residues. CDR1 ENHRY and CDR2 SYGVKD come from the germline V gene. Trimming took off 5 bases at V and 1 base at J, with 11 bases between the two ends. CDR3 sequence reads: CAISYPAAQETQYF. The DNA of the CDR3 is TGTGCCATCAGTTATCCAGCGGCCCAAGAGACCCAGTACTTC.

DNA of the CDR3: TGCAGTGCTAGAGGACTACCTCTAAACAATGAGCAGTACTTC. This encodes CSARGLPLNNEQYF. The J gene is TRBJ2-5, the V gene TRBV20-1, with D possibly TRBD2 on 5 matching bases. V lost 1 base, J lost 11 bases, and 20 bases lay in between. CDR1 and CDR2 (germline): DFQATT, SNEGSKA (reference sequence). The CDR3 consists of 14 residues.

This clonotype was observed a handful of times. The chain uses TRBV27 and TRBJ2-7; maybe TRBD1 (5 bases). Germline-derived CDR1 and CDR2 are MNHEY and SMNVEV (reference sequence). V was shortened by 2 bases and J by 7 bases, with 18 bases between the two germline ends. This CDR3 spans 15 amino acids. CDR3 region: CASSLAEGAYNEQYF. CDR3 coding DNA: TGTGCCAGCAGTTTAGCGGAAGGGGCTTACAATGAGCAGTACTTC.

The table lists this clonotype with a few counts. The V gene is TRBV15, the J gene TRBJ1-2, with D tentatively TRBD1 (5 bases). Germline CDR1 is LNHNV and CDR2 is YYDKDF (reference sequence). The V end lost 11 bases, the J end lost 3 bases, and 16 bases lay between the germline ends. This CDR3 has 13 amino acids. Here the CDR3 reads CAASTQGYYGYTF. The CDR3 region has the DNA TGTGCCGCCTCGACTCAGGGCTACTATGGCTACACCTTC.

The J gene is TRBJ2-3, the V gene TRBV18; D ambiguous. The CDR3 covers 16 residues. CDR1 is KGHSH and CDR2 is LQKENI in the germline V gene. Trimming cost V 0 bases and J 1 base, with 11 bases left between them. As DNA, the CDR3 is TGTGCCAGCTCACCACCGGGGTCCTTGGGCACAGATACGCAGTATTTT. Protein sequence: CASSPPGSLGTDTQYF.

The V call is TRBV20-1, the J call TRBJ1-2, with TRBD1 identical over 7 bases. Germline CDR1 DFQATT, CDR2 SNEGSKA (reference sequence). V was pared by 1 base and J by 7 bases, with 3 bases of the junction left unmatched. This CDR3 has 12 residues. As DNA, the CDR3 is TGCAGTGCTAGAGGAGGGGGCAGTGGCTACACCTTC. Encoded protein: CSARGGGSGYTF.

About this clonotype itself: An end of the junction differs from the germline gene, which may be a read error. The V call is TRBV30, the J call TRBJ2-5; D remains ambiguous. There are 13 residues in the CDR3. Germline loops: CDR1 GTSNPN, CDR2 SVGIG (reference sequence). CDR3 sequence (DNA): TGTGCCTGGTTTGCTGGGGTCCAAGAGACCCACTACTTC. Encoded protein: CAWFAGVQETHYF.

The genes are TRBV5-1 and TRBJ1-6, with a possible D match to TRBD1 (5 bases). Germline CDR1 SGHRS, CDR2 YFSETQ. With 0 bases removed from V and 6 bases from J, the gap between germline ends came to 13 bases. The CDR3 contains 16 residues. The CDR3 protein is CASSLDGHGGNSPLHF. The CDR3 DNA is TGCGCCAGCAGCTTGGACGGTCACGGGGGTAATTCACCCCTCCACTTT.